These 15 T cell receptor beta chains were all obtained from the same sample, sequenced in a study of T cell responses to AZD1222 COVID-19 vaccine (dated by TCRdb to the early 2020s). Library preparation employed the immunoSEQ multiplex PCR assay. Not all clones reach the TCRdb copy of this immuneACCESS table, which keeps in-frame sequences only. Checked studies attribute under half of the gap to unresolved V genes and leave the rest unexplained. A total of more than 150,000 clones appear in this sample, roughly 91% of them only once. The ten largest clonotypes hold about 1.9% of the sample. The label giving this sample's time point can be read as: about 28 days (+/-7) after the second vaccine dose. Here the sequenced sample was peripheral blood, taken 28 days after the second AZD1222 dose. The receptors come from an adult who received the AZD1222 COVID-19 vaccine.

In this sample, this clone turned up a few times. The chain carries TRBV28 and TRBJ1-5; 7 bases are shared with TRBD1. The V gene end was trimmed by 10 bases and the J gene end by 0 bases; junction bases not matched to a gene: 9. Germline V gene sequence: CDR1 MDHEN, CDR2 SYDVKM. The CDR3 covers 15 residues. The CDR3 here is CATRGASNSNQPQHF. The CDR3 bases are TGTGCCACCAGGGGGGCCAGTAATAGCAATCAGCCCCAGCATTTT.

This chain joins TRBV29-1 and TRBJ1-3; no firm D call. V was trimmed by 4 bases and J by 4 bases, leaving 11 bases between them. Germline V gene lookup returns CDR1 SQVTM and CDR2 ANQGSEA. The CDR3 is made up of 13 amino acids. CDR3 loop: CSVVVSGGNTIYF. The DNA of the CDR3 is TGCAGCGTTGTGGTGTCGGGAGGAAACACCATATATTTT.

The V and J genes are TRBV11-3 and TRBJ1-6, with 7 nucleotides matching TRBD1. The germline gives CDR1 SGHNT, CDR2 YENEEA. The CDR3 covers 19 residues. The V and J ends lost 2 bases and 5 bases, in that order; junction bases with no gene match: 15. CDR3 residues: CASSLKRDSKETDNSPLHF. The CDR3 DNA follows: TGTGCCAGCAGCTTAAAGCGGGACAGCAAGGAGACCGATAATTCACCCCTCCACTTT.

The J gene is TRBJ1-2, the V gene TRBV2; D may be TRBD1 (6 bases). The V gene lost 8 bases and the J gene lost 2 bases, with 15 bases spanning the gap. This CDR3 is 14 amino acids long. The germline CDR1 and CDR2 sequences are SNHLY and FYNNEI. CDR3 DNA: TGTGCCAGCGAAACAGGGCCATCGAACTATGGCTACACCTTC. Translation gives CASETGPSNYGYTF.

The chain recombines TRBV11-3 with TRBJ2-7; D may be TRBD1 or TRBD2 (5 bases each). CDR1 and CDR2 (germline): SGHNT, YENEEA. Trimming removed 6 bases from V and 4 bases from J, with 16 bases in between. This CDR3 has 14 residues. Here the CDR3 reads CASRNPGPRYEQYF. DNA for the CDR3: TGTGCCAGCAGGAACCCGGGACCCCGGTACGAGCAGTACTTC.

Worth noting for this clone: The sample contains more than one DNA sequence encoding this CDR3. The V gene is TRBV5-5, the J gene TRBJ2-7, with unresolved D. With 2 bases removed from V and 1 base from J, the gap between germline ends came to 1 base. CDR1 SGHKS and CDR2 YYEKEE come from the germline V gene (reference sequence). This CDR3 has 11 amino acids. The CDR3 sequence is CASSFSYEQYF. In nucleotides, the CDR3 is TGTGCCAGCAGCTTTTCCTACGAGCAGTACTTC.

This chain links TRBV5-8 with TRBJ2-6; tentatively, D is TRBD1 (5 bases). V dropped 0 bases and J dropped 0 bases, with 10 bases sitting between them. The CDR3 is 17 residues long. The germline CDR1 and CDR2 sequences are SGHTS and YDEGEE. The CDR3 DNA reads TGTGCCAGCAGCTTGGCCACAGGCTACTCTGGGGCCAACGTCCTGACTTTC. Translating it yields CASSLATGYSGANVLTF. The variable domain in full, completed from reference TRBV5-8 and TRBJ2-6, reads EAGVTQSPTHLIKTRGQQATLRCSPISGHTSVYWYQQALGLGLQFLLWYDEGEERNRGNFPPRFSGRQFPNYSSELNVNALELEDSALYLCASSLATGYSGANVLTFGAGSRLTVL.

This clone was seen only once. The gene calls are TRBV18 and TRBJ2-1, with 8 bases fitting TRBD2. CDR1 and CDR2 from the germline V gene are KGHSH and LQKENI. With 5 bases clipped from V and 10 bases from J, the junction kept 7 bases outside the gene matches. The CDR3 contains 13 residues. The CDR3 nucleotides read TGTGCCAGCTCATCGACTAGCGTAGGGGAGCAGTTCTTC. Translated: CASSSTSVGEQFF.

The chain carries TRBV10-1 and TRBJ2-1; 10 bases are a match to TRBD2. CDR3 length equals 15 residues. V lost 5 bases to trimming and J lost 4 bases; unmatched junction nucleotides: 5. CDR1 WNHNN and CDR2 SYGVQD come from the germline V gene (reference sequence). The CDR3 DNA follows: TGCGCCAGCAGTCTAGCGGGAGTATCATACAATGAGCAGTTCTTC. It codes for CASSLAGVSYNEQFF.

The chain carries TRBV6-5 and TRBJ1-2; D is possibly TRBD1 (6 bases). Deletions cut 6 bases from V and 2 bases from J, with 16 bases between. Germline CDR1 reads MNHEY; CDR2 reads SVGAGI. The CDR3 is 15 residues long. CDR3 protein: CASRPRPGANYGYTF. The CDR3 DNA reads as TGTGCCAGCAGACCCCGCCCGGGGGCAAACTATGGCTACACCTTC.

The CDR3 DNA is TGTGCCAGTAATTCGGACACCTATGGCCGTCAGCCCCAGCATTTT. It codes for CASNSDTYGRQPQHF. The chain links TRBV19 to TRBJ1-5; D may be TRBD1 (5 bases). The CDR3 contains 15 residues. Trimming shortened V by 7 bases and J by 6 bases, and 19 bases separated the two germline ends. Germline V lookup: CDR1 LNHDA, CDR2 SQIVND (reference sequence).

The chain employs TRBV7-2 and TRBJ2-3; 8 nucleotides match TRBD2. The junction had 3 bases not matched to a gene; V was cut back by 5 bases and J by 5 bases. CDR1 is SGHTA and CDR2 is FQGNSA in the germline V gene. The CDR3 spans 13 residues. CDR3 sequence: CASSPSGRDTQYF. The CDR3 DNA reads TGTGCCAGCAGCCCTAGCGGGCGAGATACGCAGTATTTT.

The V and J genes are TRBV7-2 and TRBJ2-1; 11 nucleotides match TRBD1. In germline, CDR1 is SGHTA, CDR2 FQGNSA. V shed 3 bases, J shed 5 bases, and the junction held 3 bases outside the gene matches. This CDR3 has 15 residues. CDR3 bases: TGTGCCAGCAGCTTCGGGACAGGGGGGGACAATGAGCAGTTCTTC. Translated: CASSFGTGGDNEQFF.

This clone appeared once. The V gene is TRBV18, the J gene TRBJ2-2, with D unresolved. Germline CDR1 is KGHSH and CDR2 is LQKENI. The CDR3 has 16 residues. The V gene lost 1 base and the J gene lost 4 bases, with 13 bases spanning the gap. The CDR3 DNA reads TGTGCCAGCTCACCACGGCCCGAGAGTAGCACCGGGGAGCTGTTTTTT. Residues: CASSPRPESSTGELFF. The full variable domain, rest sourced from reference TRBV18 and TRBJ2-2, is NAGVMQNPRHLVRRRGQEARLRCSPMKGHSHVYWYRQLPEEGLKFMVYLQKENIIDESGMPKERFSAEFPKEGPSILRIQQVVRGDSAAYFCASSPRPESSTGELFFGEGSRLTVL.

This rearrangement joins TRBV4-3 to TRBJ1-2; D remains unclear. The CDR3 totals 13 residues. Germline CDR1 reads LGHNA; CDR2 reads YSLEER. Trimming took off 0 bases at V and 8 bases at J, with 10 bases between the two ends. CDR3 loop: CASSQDKARGYTF. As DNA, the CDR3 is TGCGCCAGCAGCCAAGACAAAGCTCGCGGCTACACCTTC.